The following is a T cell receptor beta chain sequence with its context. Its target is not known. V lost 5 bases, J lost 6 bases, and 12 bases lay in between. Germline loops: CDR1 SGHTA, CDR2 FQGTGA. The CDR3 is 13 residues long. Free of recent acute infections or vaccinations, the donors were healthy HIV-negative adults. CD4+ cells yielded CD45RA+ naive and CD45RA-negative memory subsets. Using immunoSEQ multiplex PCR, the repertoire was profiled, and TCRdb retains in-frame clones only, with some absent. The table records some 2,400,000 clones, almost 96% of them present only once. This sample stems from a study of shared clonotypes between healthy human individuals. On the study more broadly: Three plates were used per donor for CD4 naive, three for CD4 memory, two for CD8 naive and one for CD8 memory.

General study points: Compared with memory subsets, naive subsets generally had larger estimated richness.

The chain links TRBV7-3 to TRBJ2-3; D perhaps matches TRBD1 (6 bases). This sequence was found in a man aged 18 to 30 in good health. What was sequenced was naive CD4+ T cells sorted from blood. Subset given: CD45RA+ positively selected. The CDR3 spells CASSRQASDTQYF. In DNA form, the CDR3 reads TGTGCCAGCAGCCGACAGGCAAGCGATACGCAGTATTTT.